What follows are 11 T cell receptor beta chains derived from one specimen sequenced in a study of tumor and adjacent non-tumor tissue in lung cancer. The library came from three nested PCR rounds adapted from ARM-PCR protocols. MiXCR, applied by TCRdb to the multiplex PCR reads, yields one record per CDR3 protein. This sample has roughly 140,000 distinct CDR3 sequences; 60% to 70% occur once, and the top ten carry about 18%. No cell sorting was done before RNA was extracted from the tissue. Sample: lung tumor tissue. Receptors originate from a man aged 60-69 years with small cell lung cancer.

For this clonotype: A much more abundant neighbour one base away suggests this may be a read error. The CDR3 protein is CTSRGRAGEDTQYF. CDR3 in DNA: TGTACCAGCAGGGGGCGGGCGGGAGAAGATACGCAGTATTTT. This chain links TRBV4-2 with TRBJ2-3, with D possibly TRBD1 on 8 matching bases. This CDR3 has 14 residues. Germline V gives CDR1 LGHNA, CDR2 YNFKEQ.

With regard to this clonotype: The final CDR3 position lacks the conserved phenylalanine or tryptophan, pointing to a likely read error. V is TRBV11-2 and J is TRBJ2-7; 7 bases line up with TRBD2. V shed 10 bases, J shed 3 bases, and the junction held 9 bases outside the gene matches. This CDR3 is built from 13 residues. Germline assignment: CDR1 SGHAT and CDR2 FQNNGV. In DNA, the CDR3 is TGTGCCAAGAGCTTATCTAGCGGCTACGAGCAGTACCTC. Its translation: CAKSLSSGYEQYL.

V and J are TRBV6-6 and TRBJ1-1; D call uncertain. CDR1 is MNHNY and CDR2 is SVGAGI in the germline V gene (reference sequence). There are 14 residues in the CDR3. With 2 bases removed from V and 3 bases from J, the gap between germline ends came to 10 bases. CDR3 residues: CASSYNAEYTEAFF. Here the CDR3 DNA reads TGTGCCAGCAGTTACAATGCGGAGTACACTGAAGCTTTCTTT.

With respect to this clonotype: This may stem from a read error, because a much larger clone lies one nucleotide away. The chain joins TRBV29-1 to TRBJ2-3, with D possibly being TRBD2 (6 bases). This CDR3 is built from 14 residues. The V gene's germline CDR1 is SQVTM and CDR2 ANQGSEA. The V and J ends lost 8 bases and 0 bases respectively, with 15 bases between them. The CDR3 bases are TGCAGCTACGGAGGGGCCATCAGCACAGATACGCAGTATTTT. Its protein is CSYGGAISTDTQYF.

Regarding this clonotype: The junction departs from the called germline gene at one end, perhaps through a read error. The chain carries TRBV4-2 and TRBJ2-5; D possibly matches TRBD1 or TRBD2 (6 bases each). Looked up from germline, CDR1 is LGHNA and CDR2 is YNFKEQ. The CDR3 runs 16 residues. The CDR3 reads CASSPGKGKWGDTRYF. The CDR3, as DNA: TGTGCCAGCAGTCCCGGAAAAGGAAAATGGGGGGACACCCGGTACTTC.

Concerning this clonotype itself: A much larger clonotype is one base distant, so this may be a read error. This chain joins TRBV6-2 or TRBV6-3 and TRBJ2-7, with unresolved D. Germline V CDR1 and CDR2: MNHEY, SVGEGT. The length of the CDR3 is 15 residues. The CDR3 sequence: CASNYPSSPTYEQYF. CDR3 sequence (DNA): TGTGCCAGCAATTACCCATCTTCCCCGACCTACGAGCAGTACTTC.

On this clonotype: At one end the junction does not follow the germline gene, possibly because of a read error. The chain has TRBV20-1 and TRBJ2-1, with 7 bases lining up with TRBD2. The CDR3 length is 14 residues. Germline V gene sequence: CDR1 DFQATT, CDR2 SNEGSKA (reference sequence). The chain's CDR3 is CSAASGTRSNGQFF. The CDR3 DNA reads TGCAGTGCTGCGAGCGGGACTCGAAGCAATGGGCAGTTCTTC.

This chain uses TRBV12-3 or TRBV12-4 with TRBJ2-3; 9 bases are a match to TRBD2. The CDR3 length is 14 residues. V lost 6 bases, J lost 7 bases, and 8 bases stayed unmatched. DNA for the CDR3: TGTGCCAGCAGGGGACTAGCAATACTAAATACGCAGTATTTT. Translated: CASRGLAILNTQYF.

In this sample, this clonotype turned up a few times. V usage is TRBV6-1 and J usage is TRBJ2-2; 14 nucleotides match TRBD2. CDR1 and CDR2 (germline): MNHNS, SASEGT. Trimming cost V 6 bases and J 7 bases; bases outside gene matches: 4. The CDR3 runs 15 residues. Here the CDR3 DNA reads TGTGCCAGCAGACCGGGACTAGCGGGAGTCGGGGAGCTGTTTTTT. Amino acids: CASRPGLAGVGELFF.

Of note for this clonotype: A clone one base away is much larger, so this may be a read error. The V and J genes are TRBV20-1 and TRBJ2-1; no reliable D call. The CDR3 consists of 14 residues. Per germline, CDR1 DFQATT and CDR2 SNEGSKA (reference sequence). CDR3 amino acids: CSARGEEWYNEQFF. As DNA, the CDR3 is TGCAGTGCCAGAGGCGAGGAGTGGTACAATGAGCAGTTCTTC.

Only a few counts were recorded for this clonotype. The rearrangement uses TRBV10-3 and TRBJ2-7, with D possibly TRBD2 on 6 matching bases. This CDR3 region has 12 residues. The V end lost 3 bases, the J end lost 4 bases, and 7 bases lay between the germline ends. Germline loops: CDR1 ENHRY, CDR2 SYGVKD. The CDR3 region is CAISDGSYEQYF. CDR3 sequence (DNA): TGTGCCATCAGTGACGGGAGTTACGAGCAGTACTTC.